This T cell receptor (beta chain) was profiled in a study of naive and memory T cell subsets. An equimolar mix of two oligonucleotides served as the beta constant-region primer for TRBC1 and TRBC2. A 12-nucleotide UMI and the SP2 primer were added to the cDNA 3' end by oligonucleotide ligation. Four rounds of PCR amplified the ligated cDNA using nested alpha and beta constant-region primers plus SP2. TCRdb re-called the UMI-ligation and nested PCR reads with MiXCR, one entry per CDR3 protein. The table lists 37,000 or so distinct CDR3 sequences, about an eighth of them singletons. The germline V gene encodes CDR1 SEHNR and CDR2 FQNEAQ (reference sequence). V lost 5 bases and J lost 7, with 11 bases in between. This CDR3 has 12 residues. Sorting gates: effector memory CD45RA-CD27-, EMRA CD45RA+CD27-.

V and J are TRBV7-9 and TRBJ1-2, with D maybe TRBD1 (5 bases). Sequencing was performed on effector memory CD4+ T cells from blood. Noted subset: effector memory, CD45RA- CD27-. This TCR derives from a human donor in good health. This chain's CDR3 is CASSVVDSGYTF. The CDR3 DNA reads TGTGCCAGCAGCGTAGTAGACAGTGGCTACACCTTC.